The next 31 T cell receptor beta chains were all read from a single sample in a study of T cell responses to AZD1222 COVID-19 vaccine (dated by TCRdb to the early 2020s). Reading the label with the study, this specimen's time point is: about 28 days (+/-7) after the second vaccine dose. Libraries were built with the immunoSEQ multiplex PCR assay. TCRdb's version of the immuneACCESS table is confined to in-frame rearrangements and falls short of the full clone set. An unresolved V gene accounts for under half of the shortfall where checked; the remainder is of unknown origin. For this sample the table gives tens of thousands of clones, of which over 75% were detected only once. 10% of the sample is held by the ten biggest clonotypes. The sample was peripheral blood, taken 28 days after the second AZD1222 dose. Receptors were obtained from an adult who received the AZD1222 COVID-19 vaccine.

Turning to this clone: An end of the junction does not agree with germline; a read error may underlie this. CDR3 bases: TGTGCCAGCAGTCCCTCCTGGACAGATTATTTGGCCTTC. Translation: CASSPSWTDYLAF. V usage is TRBV28 and J usage is TRBJ1-2, with a weak D call TRBD1 (6 bases). The CDR3 extends over 13 amino acids. Looked up from germline, CDR1 is MDHEN and CDR2 is SYDVKM.

This rearrangement joins TRBV28 to TRBJ1-6, with 7 bases aligning to TRBD1. The V gene end was trimmed by 5 bases and the J gene end by 10 bases; junction bases not matched to a gene: 8. The CDR3 totals 14 residues. Looked up from germline, CDR1 is MDHEN and CDR2 is SYDVKM. CDR3: CASSKGGSGSPLHF. Here the CDR3 DNA reads TGTGCCAGCAGTAAAGGGGGCTCGGGATCACCCCTCCACTTT.

V gene TRBV6-5 combines with J gene TRBJ1-3; D unclear. The CDR3 has 16 amino acids. V lost 1 base to trimming and J lost 0 bases, with 10 bases between them. The germline V gene has CDR1 MNHEY and CDR2 SVGAGI. The chain's CDR3 is CASSYFAGGSGNTIYF. In DNA, the CDR3 is TGTGCCAGCAGTTACTTTGCGGGAGGCTCTGGAAACACCATATATTTT.

This chain connects TRBV11-2 to TRBJ1-5; no clear D gene. Trimming removed 2 bases at V and 5 bases at J, with 7 bases between. The CDR3 covers 13 residues. Per germline, CDR1 SGHAT and CDR2 FQNNGV. CDR3: CASSLSMDQPQHF. As DNA, the CDR3 is TGTGCCAGCAGCTTATCGATGGATCAGCCCCAGCATTTT.

The rearrangement joins TRBV19 to TRBJ1-5; tentative D call: TRBD1 (5 bases). V lost 1 base to trimming and J lost 1 base, with 11 bases between them. Germline-derived CDR1 and CDR2 are LNHDA and SQIVND (reference sequence). This CDR3 is 16 amino acids long. The CDR3 region has the DNA TGTGCCAGTAGTATAGTCAGGACAACAAGCAATCAGCCCCAGCATTTT. It encodes CASSIVRTTSNQPQHF. Variable domain in full (rest from reference TRBV19 and TRBJ1-5): DGGITQSPKYLFRKEGQNVTLSCEQNLNHDAMYWYRQDPGQGLRLIYYSQIVNDFQKGDIAEGYSVSREKKESFPLTVTSAQKNPTAFYLCASSIVRTTSNQPQHFGDGTRLSIL.

V and J are TRBV19 and TRBJ2-5; perhaps TRBD1 as D (6 bases). CDR3 length: 12 residues. Trimming cost V 6 bases and J 4 bases, with 9 bases left between them. Germline CDR1 and CDR2: LNHDA and SQIVND (reference sequence). The CDR3 DNA sequence: TGTGCCAGTAGGGGGGCGGGAGAGACCCAGTACTTC. Amino acids: CASRGAGETQYF.

The chain joins TRBV6-5 to TRBJ2-2; no definite D call. The germline gives CDR1 MNHEY, CDR2 SVGAGI. Trimming shortened V by 0 bases and J by 8 bases, and 10 bases separated the two germline ends. CDR3 length: 14 residues. The CDR3 loop reads CASSYSGVGGELFF. The CDR3 nucleotides are TGTGCCAGCAGTTACTCCGGTGTCGGGGGGGAGCTGTTTTTT.

DNA for the CDR3: TGTGCCAGCATGGGACAGGGGTTATTTGATCACGAGCAGTACTTC. Translated, it gives CASMGQGLFDHEQYF. This rearrangement joins TRBV27 to TRBJ2-7; TRBD1 matches at 10 bases. The CDR3 is 15 amino acids. CDR1 is MNHEY and CDR2 is SMNVEV in the germline V gene (reference sequence). The junction had 11 bases not matched to a gene; V was cut back by 7 bases and J by 5 bases.

The V and J genes are TRBV29-1 and TRBJ1-4; no firm D call. V was shortened by 3 bases and J by 2 bases, with 7 bases between the two germline ends. Germline V lookup: CDR1 SQVTM, CDR2 ANQGSEA. The CDR3 is made up of 13 amino acids. This chain's CDR3 is CSVELQTNEKLFF. Written as DNA, the CDR3 is TGCAGCGTTGAGTTACAGACTAATGAAAAACTGTTTTTT.

The chain carries TRBV7-6 and TRBJ2-7, with D possibly matching TRBD1 (6 bases). Germline V gene lookup returns CDR1 SGHVS and CDR2 FNYEAQ. Trimming took 0 bases from V and 3 from J, leaving 15 bases between them. The CDR3 consists of 16 residues. In DNA form, the CDR3 reads TGTGCCAGCAGCTTAGCGCTAGGACAGAGATACTACGAGCAGTACTTC. Translating it yields CASSLALGQRYYEQYF.

This sequence joins TRBV7-9 and TRBJ1-5, with TRBD1 matching over 7 bases. This CDR3 is 14 amino acids long. V gave up 4 bases and J gave up 9 bases; unmatched junction bases: 9. Per germline, CDR1 SEHNR and CDR2 FQNEAQ (reference sequence). This CDR3 reads CASSSTGDFAPQHF. The CDR3, as DNA: TGTGCCAGCAGCTCCACAGGGGACTTTGCGCCCCAGCATTTT.

V and J are TRBV30 and TRBJ2-7; TRBD1 matches at 9 bases. J was trimmed by 1 base and V by 6 bases; bases with no gene match: 10. This CDR3 region has 15 residues. CDR1 and CDR2 from the germline V gene are GTSNPN and SVGIG (reference sequence). CDR3 sequence reads: CACGTGPSLSYEQYF. CDR3 in DNA: TGTGCCTGCGGGACAGGGCCCTCCCTTTCCTACGAGCAGTACTTC.

In DNA form, the CDR3 reads TGTGCCAGCAGCTTGGTGGGACTAGCGGGGACCTACGAGCAGTACTTC. Its protein product is CASSLVGLAGTYEQYF. The chain joins TRBV5-6 to TRBJ2-7; 13 nucleotides match TRBD2. Germline loops: CDR1 SGHDT, CDR2 YYEEEE. J was trimmed by 2 bases and V by 0 bases; bases with no gene match: 2. The CDR3 has 16 residues.

This chain links TRBV12-3 or TRBV12-4 with TRBJ1-6, with no clear D. The CDR3 loop spans 13 amino acids. The germline V and J ends were trimmed by 6 bases and 9 bases, with 12 bases remaining between them. CDR3 DNA: TGTGCCAGCAGGGGGAGCAGGACTTCACCCCTCCACTTT. Translating gives CASRGSRTSPLHF.

The J gene is TRBJ2-3, the V gene TRBV2; D ambiguous. The CDR3 runs 11 residues. V lost 11 bases, J lost 4 bases, and 10 bases lay in between. The germline V gene has CDR1 SNHLY and CDR2 FYNNEI. The CDR3 is CAWRSADTQYF. CDR3 sequence (DNA): TGTGCCTGGCGCTCGGCAGATACGCAGTATTTT.

The V and J genes are TRBV5-4 and TRBJ2-1; TRBD2 matches 9 bases. The CDR3 covers 16 residues. The germline CDR1 and CDR2 sequences are SGHNT and YYREEE (reference sequence). Unmatched junction bases numbered 6, after V lost 4 bases and J lost 1 base. DNA for the CDR3: TGTGCCAGCAGCGTTCGTGCGGGGGGGTCCTACAATGAGCAGTTCTTC. Its translation is CASSVRAGGSYNEQFF.

J is TRBJ1-3 and V is TRBV9, with TRBD1 identical over 8 bases. Germline trimming cut 5 bases from V and 7 bases from J; bases unmatched to any gene: 11. Germline values: CDR1 SGDLS, CDR2 YYNGEE. This CDR3 comprises 15 residues. This chain's CDR3 is CASSAAGGAGNTIYF. CDR3 DNA: TGTGCCAGCAGTGCCGCAGGGGGCGCGGGGAACACCATATATTTT. Looking up the rest from reference TRBV9 and TRBJ1-3 gives the full variable domain: DSGVTQTPKHLITATGQRVTLRCSPRSGDLSVYWYQQSLDQGLQFLIQYYNGEERAKGNILERFSAQQFPDLHSELNLSSLELGDSALYFCASSAAGGAGNTIYFGEGSWLTVV.

This clone is termed medium-sized. This chain connects TRBV7-2 to TRBJ2-3; D possibly corresponds to TRBD2 (5 bases). Trimming took off 3 bases at V and 4 bases at J, with 11 bases between the two ends. The germline gives CDR1 SGHTA, CDR2 FQGNSA. There are 14 residues in the CDR3. CDR3 sequence reads: CASSLPGSADTQYF. The DNA for the CDR3 is TGTGCCAGCAGCTTGCCGGGGTCCGCAGATACGCAGTATTTT.

The chain joins TRBV5-6 to TRBJ2-2; maybe TRBD1 (6 bases). The CDR3 runs 15 residues. Trimming pared 0 bases from V and 6 bases from J, leaving 12 bases between. Germline-derived CDR1 and CDR2 are SGHDT and YYEEEE. The CDR3 here is CASSLVQGRAGELFF. In DNA form, the CDR3 reads TGTGCCAGCAGCTTGGTTCAGGGGCGGGCCGGGGAGCTGTTTTTT. The complete variable domain, with remaining parts taken from reference TRBV5-6 and TRBJ2-2, reads DAGVTQSPTHLIKTRGQQVTLRCSPKSGHDTVSWYQQALGQGPQFIFQYYEEEERQRGNFPDRFSGHQFPNYSSELNVNALLLGDSALYLCASSLVQGRAGELFFGEGSRLTVL.

The chain joins TRBV5-1 to TRBJ1-4; possibly TRBD1 for D (6 bases). Germline lookup yields CDR1 SGHRS and CDR2 YFSETQ. The CDR3 contains 13 residues. The V end lost 3 bases, the J end lost 8 bases, and 11 bases lay between the germline ends. The CDR3 sequence: CASSWTVGEKLFF. CDR3 in DNA: TGCGCCAGCAGCTGGACAGTGGGGGAAAAACTGTTTTTT.

This chain uses TRBV4-2 with TRBJ2-3; 12 bases line up with TRBD2. Trimming removed 3 bases from V and 0 bases from J; junction bases left unmatched: 10. In germline, CDR1 is LGHNA, CDR2 YNFKEQ. This CDR3 contains 19 residues. The CDR3 sequence is CASSQDLAGGFLSTDTQYF. The CDR3 region has the DNA TGTGCCAGCAGCCAGGATCTAGCGGGGGGGTTCCTTAGCACAGATACGCAGTATTTT.

The chain joins TRBV6-5 to TRBJ1-2; possibly TRBD1 for D (5 bases). This CDR3 region has 13 residues. Trimming took 8 bases from V and 0 from J, leaving 10 bases between them. Germline-derived CDR1 and CDR2 are MNHEY and SVGAGI. CDR3 DNA: TGTGCCAGCGATCCGACAGCTAACTATGGCTACACCTTC. Protein sequence: CASDPTANYGYTF.

This clone was seen more than once but under ten times. The gene calls are TRBV5-6 and TRBJ2-7, with TRBD2 matching 11 bases. Looked up from germline, CDR1 is SGHDT and CDR2 is YYEEEE. The CDR3 is 15 residues long. J lost 0 bases, V lost 3 bases, and 2 bases had no gene match. The CDR3 loop reads CASSYSGGASYEQYF. CDR3 DNA: TGTGCCAGCAGCTATAGCGGGGGGGCCTCCTACGAGCAGTACTTC.

The rearrangement uses TRBV6-1 and TRBJ1-4, with TRBD1 matching 11 bases. The CDR3 has 16 residues. Trimming took 1 base from V and 7 from J; bases not matched to a gene: 5. Germline assignment: CDR1 MNHNS and CDR2 SASEGT. CDR3 nucleotide sequence: TGTGCCAGCAGTGAAGTACCGGGACAGGGGGGTGAAAAACTGTTTTTT. Amino acid sequence: CASSEVPGQGGEKLFF.

This chain uses TRBV29-1 with TRBJ2-3, with 9 positions matching TRBD1. Trimming at V came to 4 bases and at J to 2 bases, leaving 7 bases not matched to a gene. The CDR3 is 15 amino acids. Looked up from germline, CDR1 is SQVTM and CDR2 is ANQGSEA. The CDR3: CSVGYRGPATDTQYF. CDR3 nucleotides: TGCAGCGTTGGATACAGGGGGCCGGCCACAGATACGCAGTATTTT.

This clone has a single count. The V call is TRBV12-5, the J call TRBJ2-3, with 12 bases that match TRBD2. Losses at the gene ends were 7 bases for V and 5 bases for J; bases not matched to a gene: 7. Germline lookup yields CDR1 LGHNT and CDR2 FRNRAP. The CDR3 consists of 15 residues. Here the CDR3 reads CASAALAGGRDTQYF. For the CDR3, the DNA is TGTGCTAGTGCAGCCCTAGCGGGGGGGCGAGATACGCAGTATTTT.

V gene TRBV28 combines with J gene TRBJ1-2; D not resolved. Trimming cost V 6 bases and J 8 bases, with 10 bases left between them. Germline V gene data show CDR1 as MDHEN and CDR2 as SYDVKM. The length of the CDR3 is 11 residues. The CDR3 reads CASSRPGGYTF. CDR3 nucleotides: TGTGCCAGCAGCAGGCCGGGGGGCTACACCTTC.

This chain uses TRBV5-1 with TRBJ1-6; tentative D call: TRBD1 (6 bases). The CDR3 covers 15 residues. V dropped 0 bases and J dropped 7 bases, with 11 bases sitting between them. Germline V CDR1 and CDR2: SGHRS, YFSETQ. Written as DNA, the CDR3 is TGCGCCAGCAGCTTGGGGACAGAGAACAATTCACCCCTCCACTTT. The encoded protein is CASSLGTENNSPLHF.

This chain joins TRBV2 and TRBJ1-6; tentatively, D is TRBD1 (5 bases). The CDR3 is 15 residues long. The germline CDR1 and CDR2 sequences are SNHLY and FYNNEI. The V gene lost 7 bases and the J gene lost 9 bases, with 19 bases spanning the gap. The chain's CDR3 is CASTDQGFLGSPLHF. The CDR3 DNA is TGTGCCAGCACCGACCAGGGATTCTTAGGTTCACCCCTCCACTTT.

This chain joins TRBV9 and TRBJ2-1; D gene uncertain. The V end lost 0 bases, the J end lost 0 bases, and 10 bases lay between the germline ends. The CDR3 covers 16 residues. Germline CDR1 and CDR2: SGDLS and YYNGEE. Here the CDR3 DNA reads TGTGCCAGCAGCGTAGGGGCCCTTAACTCCTACAATGAGCAGTTCTTC. It codes for CASSVGALNSYNEQFF. Full variable domain (missing parts from reference TRBV9 and TRBJ2-1): DSGVTQTPKHLITATGQRVTLRCSPRSGDLSVYWYQQSLDQGLQFLIQYYNGEERAKGNILERFSAQQFPDLHSELNLSSLELGDSALYFCASSVGALNSYNEQFFGPGTRLTVL.

This sequence joins TRBV5-4 and TRBJ1-3; a weak D match, TRBD1 (6 bases). This CDR3 is 17 amino acids long. The V end was cut by 4 bases, the J end by 0 bases, with 17 bases between. Germline lookup yields CDR1 SGHNT and CDR2 YYREEE (reference sequence). The CDR3 region has the DNA TGTGCCAGCAGCAGCAAGACAGGTCCTTACTCTGGAAACACCATATATTTT. This encodes CASSSKTGPYSGNTIYF.